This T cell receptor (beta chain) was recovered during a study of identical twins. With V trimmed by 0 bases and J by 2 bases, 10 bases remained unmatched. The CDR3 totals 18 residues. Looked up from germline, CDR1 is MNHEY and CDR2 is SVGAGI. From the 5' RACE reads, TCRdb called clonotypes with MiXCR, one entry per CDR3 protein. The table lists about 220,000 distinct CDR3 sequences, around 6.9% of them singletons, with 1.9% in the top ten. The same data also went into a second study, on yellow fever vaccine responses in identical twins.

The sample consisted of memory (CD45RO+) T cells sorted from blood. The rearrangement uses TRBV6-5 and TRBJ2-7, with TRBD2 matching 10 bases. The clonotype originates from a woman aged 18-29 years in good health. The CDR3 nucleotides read TGTGCCAGCAGTTACTCGTCATGGGGGCTAGCGGGGGCCTACGAGCAGTACTTC. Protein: CASSYSSWGLAGAYEQYF.